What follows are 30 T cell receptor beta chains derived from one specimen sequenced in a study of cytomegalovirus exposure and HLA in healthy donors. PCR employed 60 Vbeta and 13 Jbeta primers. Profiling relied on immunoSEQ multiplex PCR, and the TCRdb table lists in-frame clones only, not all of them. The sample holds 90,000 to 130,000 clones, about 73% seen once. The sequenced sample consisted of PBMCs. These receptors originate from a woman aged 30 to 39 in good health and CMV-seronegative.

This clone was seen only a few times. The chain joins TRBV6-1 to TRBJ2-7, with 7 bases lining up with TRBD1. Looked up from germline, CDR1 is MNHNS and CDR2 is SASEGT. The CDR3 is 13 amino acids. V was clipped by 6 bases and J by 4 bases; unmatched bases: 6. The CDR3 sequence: CASSRQGFYEQYF. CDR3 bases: TGTGCCAGCAGCCGACAGGGTTTTTACGAGCAGTACTTC.

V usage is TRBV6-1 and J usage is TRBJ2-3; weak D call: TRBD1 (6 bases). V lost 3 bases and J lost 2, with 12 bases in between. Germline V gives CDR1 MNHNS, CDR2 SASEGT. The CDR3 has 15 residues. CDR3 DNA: TGTGCCAGCAGTGACATGGGACAAATCACAGATACGCAGTATTTT. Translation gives CASSDMGQITDTQYF.

The CDR3 DNA follows: TGTGCCAGTAGGGGTTACCGCGAGGGCGAGCAGTACTTC. This gives the protein CASRGYREGEQYF. The chain combines TRBV19 with TRBJ2-7, with D maybe TRBD2 (5 bases). CDR1 and CDR2 (germline): LNHDA, SQIVND (reference sequence). This CDR3 has 13 residues. V was cut by 6 bases and J by 6 bases, with 15 bases left in between.

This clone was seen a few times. The CDR3: CASSQHGTSGDTQYF. In DNA, the CDR3 is TGCGCCAGCAGCCAGCATGGGACTAGCGGCGATACGCAGTATTTT. The chain combines TRBV4-1 with TRBJ2-3, with 11 bases that match TRBD2. The CDR3 totals 15 residues. Germline CDR1 and CDR2: MGHRA and YSYEKL. Trimming removed 3 bases from V and 6 bases from J; junction bases left unmatched: 5.

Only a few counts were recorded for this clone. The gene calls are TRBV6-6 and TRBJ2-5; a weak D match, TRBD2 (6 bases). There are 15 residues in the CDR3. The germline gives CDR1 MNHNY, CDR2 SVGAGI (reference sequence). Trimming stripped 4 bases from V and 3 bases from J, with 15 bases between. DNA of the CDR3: TGTGCCAGCAGTTTGGGGACTCTGCGGGAAGAGACCCAGTACTTC. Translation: CASSLGTLREETQYF.

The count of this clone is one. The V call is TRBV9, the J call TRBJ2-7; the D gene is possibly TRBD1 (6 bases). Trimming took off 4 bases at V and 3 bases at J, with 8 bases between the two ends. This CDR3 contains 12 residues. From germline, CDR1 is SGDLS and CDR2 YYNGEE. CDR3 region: CASSQTGYEQYF. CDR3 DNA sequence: TGTGCCAGCAGCCAGACAGGCTACGAGCAGTACTTC.

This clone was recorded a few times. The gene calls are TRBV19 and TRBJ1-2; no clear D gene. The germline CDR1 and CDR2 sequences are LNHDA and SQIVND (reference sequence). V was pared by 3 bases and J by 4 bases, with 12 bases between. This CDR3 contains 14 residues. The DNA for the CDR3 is TGTGCCAGTAGTATCCTGGAGGGAGTCTATGGCTACACCTTC. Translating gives CASSILEGVYGYTF.

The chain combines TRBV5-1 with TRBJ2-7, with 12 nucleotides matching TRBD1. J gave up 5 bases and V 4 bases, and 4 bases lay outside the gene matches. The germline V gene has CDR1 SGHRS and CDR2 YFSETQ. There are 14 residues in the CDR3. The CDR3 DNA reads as TGCGCCAGCAGCCGAGGGACAGGGGGCAACGAGCAGTACTTC. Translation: CASSRGTGGNEQYF.

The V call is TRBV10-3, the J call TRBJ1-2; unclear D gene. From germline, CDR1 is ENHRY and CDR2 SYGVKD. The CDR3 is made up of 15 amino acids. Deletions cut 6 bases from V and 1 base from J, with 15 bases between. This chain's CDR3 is CAIRGTAGLNYGYTF. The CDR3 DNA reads TGTGCCATCAGGGGCACGGCAGGACTTAACTATGGCTACACCTTC.

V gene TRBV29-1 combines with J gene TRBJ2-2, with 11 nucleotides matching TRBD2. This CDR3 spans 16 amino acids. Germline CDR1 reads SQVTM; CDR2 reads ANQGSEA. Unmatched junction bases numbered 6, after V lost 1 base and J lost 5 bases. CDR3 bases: TGCAGCGTTGAAGGGGCTAGCGGGAGGATTACCGGGGAGCTGTTTTTT. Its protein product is CSVEGASGRITGELFF.

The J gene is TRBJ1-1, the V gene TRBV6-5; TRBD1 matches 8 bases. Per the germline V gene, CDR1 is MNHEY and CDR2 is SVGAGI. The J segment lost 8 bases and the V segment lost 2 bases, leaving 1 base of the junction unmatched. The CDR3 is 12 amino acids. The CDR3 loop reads CASSYGQGEAFF. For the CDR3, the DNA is TGTGCCAGCAGTTACGGACAGGGAGAAGCTTTCTTT.

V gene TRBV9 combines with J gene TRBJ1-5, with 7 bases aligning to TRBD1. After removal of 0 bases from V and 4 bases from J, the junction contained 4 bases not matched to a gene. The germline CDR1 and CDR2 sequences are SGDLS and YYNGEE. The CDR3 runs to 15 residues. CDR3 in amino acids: CASSVDAGGNQPQHF. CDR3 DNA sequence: TGTGCCAGCAGCGTAGATGCAGGGGGGAATCAGCCCCAGCATTTT.

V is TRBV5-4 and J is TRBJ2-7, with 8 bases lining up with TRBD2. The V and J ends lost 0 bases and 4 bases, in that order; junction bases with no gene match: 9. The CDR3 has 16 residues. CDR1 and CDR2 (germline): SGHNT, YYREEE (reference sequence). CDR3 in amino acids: CASSLATGRAGYEQYF. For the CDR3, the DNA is TGTGCCAGCAGCTTGGCGACCGGGAGGGCCGGGTACGAGCAGTACTTC.

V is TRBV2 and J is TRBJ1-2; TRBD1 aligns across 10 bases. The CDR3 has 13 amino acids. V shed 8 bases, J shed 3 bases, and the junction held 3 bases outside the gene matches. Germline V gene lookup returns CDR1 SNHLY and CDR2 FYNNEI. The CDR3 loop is CASGTGDDYGYTF. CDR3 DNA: TGTGCCAGCGGGACAGGGGACGACTATGGCTACACCTTC.

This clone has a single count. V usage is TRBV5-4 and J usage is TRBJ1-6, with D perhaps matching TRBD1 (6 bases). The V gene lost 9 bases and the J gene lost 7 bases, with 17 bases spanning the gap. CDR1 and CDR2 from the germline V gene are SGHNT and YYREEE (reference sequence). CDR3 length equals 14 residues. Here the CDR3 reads CATSRLGANSPLHF. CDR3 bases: TGTGCCACCTCGCGGTTGGGGGCAAATTCACCCCTCCACTTT.

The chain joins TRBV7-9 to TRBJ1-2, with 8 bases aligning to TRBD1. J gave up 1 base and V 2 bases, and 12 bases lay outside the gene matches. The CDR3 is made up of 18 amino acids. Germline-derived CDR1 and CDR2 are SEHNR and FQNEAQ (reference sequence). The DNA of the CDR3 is TGTGCCAGCAGCTTAAGTCTTGATGGGACAGGAGATAACTATGGCTACACCTTC. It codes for CASSLSLDGTGDNYGYTF.

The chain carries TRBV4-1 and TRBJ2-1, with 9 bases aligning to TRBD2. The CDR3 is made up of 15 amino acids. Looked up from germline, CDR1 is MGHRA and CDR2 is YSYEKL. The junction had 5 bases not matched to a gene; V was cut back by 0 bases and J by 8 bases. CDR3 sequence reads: CASSQDPSGVYEQFF. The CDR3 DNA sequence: TGCGCCAGCAGCCAAGATCCTAGCGGGGTGTATGAGCAGTTCTTC.

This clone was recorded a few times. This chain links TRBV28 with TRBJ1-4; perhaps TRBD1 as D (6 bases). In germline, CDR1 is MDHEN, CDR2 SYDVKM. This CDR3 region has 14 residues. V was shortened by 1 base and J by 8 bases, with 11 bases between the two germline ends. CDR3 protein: CASSLSGGGEKLFF. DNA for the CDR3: TGTGCCAGCAGTTTATCTGGGGGCGGGGAAAAACTGTTTTTT.

The CDR3 DNA sequence: TGCGCCAGCAGCCAAGATCTAGGGAGCAGGCTCTATGGCTACACCTTC. Its protein product is CASSQDLGSRLYGYTF. V and J are TRBV4-3 and TRBJ1-2, with D uncertain. CDR3 length: 16 residues. Trimming took 0 bases from V and 4 from J, leaving 15 bases between them. Germline CDR1 reads LGHNA; CDR2 reads YSLEER.

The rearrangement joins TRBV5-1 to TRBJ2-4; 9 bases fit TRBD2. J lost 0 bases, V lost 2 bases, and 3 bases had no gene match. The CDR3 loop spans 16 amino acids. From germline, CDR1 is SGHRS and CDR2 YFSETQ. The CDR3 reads CASSFVAGAAKNIQYF. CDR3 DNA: TGCGCCAGCAGCTTTGTAGCGGGGGCAGCCAAAAACATTCAGTACTTC.

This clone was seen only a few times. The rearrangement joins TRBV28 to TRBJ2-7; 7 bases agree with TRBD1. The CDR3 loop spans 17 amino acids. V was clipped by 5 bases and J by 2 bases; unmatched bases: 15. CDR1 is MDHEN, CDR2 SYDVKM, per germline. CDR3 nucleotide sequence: TGTGCCAGCAGTCCCAAAGGGACAGTCAGATTCACCTACGAGCAGTACTTC. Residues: CASSPKGTVRFTYEQYF.

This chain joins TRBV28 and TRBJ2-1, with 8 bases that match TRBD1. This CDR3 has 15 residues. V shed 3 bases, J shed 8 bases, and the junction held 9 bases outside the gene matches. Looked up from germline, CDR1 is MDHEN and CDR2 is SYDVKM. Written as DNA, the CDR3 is TGTGCCAGCAGTTTCCTCCGGGACAGGATTGATGAGCAGTTCTTC. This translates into CASSFLRDRIDEQFF. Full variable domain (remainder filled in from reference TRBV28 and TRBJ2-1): DVKVTQSSRYLVKRTGEKVFLECVQDMDHENMFWYRQDPGLGLRLIYFSYDVKMKEKGDIPEGYSVSREKKERFSLILESASTNQTSMYLCASSFLRDRIDEQFFGPGTRLTVL.

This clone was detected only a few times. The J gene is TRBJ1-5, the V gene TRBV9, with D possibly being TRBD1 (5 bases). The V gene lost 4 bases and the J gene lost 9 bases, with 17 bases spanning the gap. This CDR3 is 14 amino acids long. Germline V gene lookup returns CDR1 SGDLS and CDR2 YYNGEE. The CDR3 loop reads CASSSDGGKGPQHF. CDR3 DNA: TGTGCCAGCAGCTCAGACGGGGGGAAAGGGCCCCAGCATTTT. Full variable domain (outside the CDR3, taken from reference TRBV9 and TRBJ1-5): DSGVTQTPKHLITATGQRVTLRCSPRSGDLSVYWYQQSLDQGLQFLIQYYNGEERAKGNILERFSAQQFPDLHSELNLSSLELGDSALYFCASSSDGGKGPQHFGDGTRLSIL.

CDR3 region: CAWSIIDSYEQYF. CDR3 nucleotide sequence: TGTGCCTGGAGTATTATTGACTCCTACGAGCAGTACTTC. This chain links TRBV30 with TRBJ2-5, with unresolved D. The DNA matches TRBJ2-7 better at its end, which makes the J call doubtful. The CDR3 is 13 residues long. Germline values: CDR1 GTSNPN, CDR2 SVGIG (reference sequence).

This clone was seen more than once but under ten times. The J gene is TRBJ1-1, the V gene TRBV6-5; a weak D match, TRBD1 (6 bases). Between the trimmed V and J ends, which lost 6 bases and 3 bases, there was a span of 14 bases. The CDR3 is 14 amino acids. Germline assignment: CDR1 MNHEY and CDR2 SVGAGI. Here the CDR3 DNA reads TGTGCCAGCAGACCAACAGGGATGGACACTGAAGCTTTCTTT. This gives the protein CASRPTGMDTEAFF.

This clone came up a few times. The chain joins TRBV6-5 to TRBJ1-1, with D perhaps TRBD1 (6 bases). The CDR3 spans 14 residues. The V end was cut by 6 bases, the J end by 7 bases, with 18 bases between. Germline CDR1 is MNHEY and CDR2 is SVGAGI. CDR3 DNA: TGTGCCAGCAGGACGGGTCTCAGGACAGTTGAAGCTTTCTTT. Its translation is CASRTGLRTVEAFF.

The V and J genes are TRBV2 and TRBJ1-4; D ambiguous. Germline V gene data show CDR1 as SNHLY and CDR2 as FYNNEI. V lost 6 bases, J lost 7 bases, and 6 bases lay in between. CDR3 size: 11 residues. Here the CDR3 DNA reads TGTGCCAGCAGGGAGATTGAAAAACTGTTTTTT. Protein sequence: CASREIEKLFF.

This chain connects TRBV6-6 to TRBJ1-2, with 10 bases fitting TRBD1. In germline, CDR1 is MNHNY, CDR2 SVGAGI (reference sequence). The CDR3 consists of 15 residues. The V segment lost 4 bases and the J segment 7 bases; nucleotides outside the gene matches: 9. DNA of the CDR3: TGTGCCAGCAGTTCTTCAGACAGGGGGCTGAGTGGCTACACCTTC. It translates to CASSSSDRGLSGYTF.

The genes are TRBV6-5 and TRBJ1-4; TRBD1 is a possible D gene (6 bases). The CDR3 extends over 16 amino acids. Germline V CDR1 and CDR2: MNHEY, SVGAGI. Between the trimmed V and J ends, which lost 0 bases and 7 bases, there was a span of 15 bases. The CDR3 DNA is TGTGCCAGCAGTTACTCGTCAGGGGTCGGGGTTGAAAAACTGTTTTTT. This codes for CASSYSSGVGVEKLFF.

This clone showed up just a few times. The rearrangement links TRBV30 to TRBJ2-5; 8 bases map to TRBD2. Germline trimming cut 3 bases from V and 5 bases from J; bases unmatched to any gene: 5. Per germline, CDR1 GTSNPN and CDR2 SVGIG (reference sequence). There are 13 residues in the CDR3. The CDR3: CAWSGGAGETQYF. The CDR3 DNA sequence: TGTGCCTGGAGCGGGGGGGCCGGTGAGACCCAGTACTTC.